This TCR beta chain was sequenced for a study of T cells after yellow fever vaccination. TCRdb reprocessed the 5' RACE reads with MiXCR, giving one entry per CDR3 protein. The repertoire holds more than 300,000 distinct CDR3 sequences, around 10% seen once, with under 4% in the top ten. Whole-study findings and limits: Peak timing came faster in the weaker secondary response, day 5 versus 15. Overlap between CD4 and CD8 compartments was detected for a small share of clonotypes.

The germline V gene encodes CDR1 SGHRS and CDR2 YFSETQ. Losses at the gene ends were 5 bases for V and 6 bases for J; bases not matched to a gene: 8. The length of the CDR3 is 14 residues. Concerning this clonotype itself: Its target is unknown.

Sequences were derived from CD4+ T cells sorted from PBMCs, sampled 45 days after the yellow fever booster vaccination. This sequence was found in a man between 18 and 29 years old who received the YFV17D yellow fever vaccine. The chain combines TRBV5-1 with TRBJ2-7, with 10 bases matching TRBD1. The CDR3 here is CASSPVGTGVEQYF. CDR3 DNA sequence: TGCGCCAGCAGTCCGGTGGGGACAGGGGTCGAGCAGTACTTC.